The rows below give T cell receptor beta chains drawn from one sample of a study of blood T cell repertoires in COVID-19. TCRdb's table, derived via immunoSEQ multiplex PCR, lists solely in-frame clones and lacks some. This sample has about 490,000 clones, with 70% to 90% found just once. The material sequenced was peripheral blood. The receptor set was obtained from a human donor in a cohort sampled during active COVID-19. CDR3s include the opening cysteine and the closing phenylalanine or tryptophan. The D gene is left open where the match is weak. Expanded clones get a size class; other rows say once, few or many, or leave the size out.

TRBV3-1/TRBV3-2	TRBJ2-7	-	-	TGTGCCAGCAGCCACCTCTTCAGCTCCTACGAGCAGTACTTC	CASSHLFSSYEQYF
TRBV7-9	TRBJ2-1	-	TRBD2	TGTGCCAGCAGCTTTGACGGGACTAGCGGCTACAATGAGCAGTTCTTC	CASSFDGTSGYNEQFF
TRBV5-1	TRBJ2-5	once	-	TGCGCCAGCAGCTTGAATTCCGGGATGGAGACCCAGTACTTC	CASSLNSGMETQYF
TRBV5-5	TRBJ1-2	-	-	TGTGCCAGCAGTCGGACAGTTTCTAACTATGGCTACACCTTC	CASSRTVSNYGYTF
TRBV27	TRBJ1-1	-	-	TGTGCCAGCAGTTTAAACAGGCGCAATGAAGCTTTCTTT	CASSLNRRNEAFF
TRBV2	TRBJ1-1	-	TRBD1	TGTGCCAGTTGGGACAGACACACTGAAGCTTTCTTT	CASWDRHTEAFF
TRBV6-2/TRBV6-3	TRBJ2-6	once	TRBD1	TGTGCCAGCAGTTACTCGGGGACAGGTTCCAGCTCTGGGGCCAACGTCCTGACTTTC	CASSYSGTGSSSGANVLTF
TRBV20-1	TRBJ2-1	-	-	TGCAGTGCTAGCTTCGGTGAGCAGTTCTTC	CSASFGEQFF
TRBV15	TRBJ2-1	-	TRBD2	TGTGCCACCAGCTTCGGGACTAGTTGGGATGAGCAGTTCTTC	CATSFGTSWDEQFF
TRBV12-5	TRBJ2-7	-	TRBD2	TGTGCTAGTGGTTTAGAAGCGGGAGGCTCCTACGAGCAGTACTTC	CASGLEAGGSYEQYF
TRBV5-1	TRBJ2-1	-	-	TGCGCCAGCAGCTTGGTTCGCGGAGGCCAGGAGTTCTTC	CASSLVRGGQEFF
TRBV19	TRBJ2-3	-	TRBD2	TGTGCCAGTAGGGCGGGAGGGGTGGGCACAGATACGCAGTATTTT	CASRAGGVGTDTQYF
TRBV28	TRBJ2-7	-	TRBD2	TGTGCCAGCAGGAAACTAGCGGGAAAAACCTACGAGCAGTACTTC	CASRKLAGKTYEQYF
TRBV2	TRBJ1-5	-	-	TGTGCCAGCAGTGTTAGGAGTCAGCCCCAGCATTTT	CASSVRSQPQHF
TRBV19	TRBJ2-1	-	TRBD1	TGTGCCAGTAGTATTTGGACAGGCCGGGGTTCATACAATGAGCAGTTCTTC	CASSIWTGRGSYNEQFF
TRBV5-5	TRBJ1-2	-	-	TGTGCCAGCAGCTTGGGCTTTGCAGGGGCCGGGTATGGCTACACCTTC	CASSLGFAGAGYGYTF
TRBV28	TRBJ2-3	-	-	TGTGCCAGCAGACCGGGATCCTACACAGATACGCAGTATTTT	CASRPGSYTDTQYF
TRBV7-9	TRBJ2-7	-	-	TGTGCCAGCAGCCGCCCGGGACTGAACTACGAGCAGTACTTC	CASSRPGLNYEQYF